Listed here is a single TCR beta chain. The antigen it recognizes is unknown. Base qualities are not recorded, but no much larger clone differs from it by a single base. Naive CD8 T cell libraries were made from about 20,000 to 1,000,000 sorted cells using 10%, 30% or 50% of purified RNA. Naive CD8 T cells were FACS-sorted as CD8+CD4-CCR7+CD45RA+ on a BD FACSAria II into RLT Plus buffer. To test detection sensitivity, Jurkat RNA equivalent to roughly nine TCR copies was spiked into samples of roughly 18,000-1,000,000 naive CD8 T cells. Enrichment of CD8 T cells was done with RosetteSep CD8+ T Cell Enrichment Cocktail plus Ficoll-Paque, and ACK red cell lysis came afterward. The data were obtained in a study of molecular identifiers for immune sequencing clone quantification (dated by TCRdb to 2017 to 2018). For context, the study as a whole: For a replicate experiment, RNA from approximately 20,000 or 100,000 naive CD8 T cells was divided into five aliquots, and four of the five aliquots were sequenced. CD8 T cells were used in a methods study to benchmark molecular-identifier clustering-based TCR repertoire sequencing (MIDCIRS) and TCR RNA copy counting.

Findings and caveats that apply to the study as a whole: When barcode sub-clustering was omitted, TCR diversity was inflated by chimeric consensus sequences, with chimeras reaching as high as 47%. In CMV-specific effector cells, clones with more than 20 RNA copies contained over 99% of molecules, whereas in naive cells such clones contained under 1% of molecules. Modeling indicated 2.5 to 3 TCR RNA copies recovered per cell, compared with around 11 by digital PCR, which implies a capture efficiency of approximately 29%. The naive libraries included spiked-in Jurkat TCR RNA (approximately ten copies' worth), and this RNA is not part of the donor repertoire. Highly expanded clone sizes could be underestimated because identical TCR molecules may share a barcode. Spiked-in Jurkat TCR RNA equal to a single cell's worth was reported to be detectable even within 1,200,000 naive CD8 T cells.

Receptors were amplified or captured by PCR. Reads for this sample came from a NextSeq 500. Preparation of bulk TCR libraries followed a previously described approach, with the TCR primers listed in Table S5. The Qiagen AllPrep DNA/RNA kit was used to purify total RNA. Before analysis, reads from multiple sequencing runs of the same library were pooled. From the authors' description of their analysis: Reads were retained only if the reads had an exact TCR constant sequence, and the retained reads were trimmed to 150 nt and grouped according to their 12-nt molecular barcodes. Reads inside each barcode group were sub-clustered using a 15% Levenshtein threshold, and a quality-weighted consensus sequence was constructed for each RNA molecule. Non-functional sequences were excluded, and lower-count sequences lying one edit away from another sequence were also excluded. Barcode sub-clusters with fewer than 20% of the maximum read count were removed, based on fitting two negative binomial distributions. The raw public reads went through TCRdb reprocessing: fastp at Q25, MiXCR clone calling, in-frame beta chains kept. CDR3 protein duplicates are merged, each entry listing the most common genes and DNA. The V and J calls and clone size come from TCRdb's table, not from the authors' own analysis. This sample lists around 470,000 distinct CDR3 sequences; approximately 25% were detected once. The ten most abundant clones make up around 0.79% of the sample.

The clonotype was recovered from a human donor in good health. Some libraries in this study had Jurkat cell RNA spiked in. The specimen was naive CD8+ T cells from blood, with Jurkat cell RNA spiked in. Taken with the paper, the label for cell subset or site translates to: FACS-sorted CD8+CD4-CCR7+CD45RA+ naive T cells.

The sequence in DNA is TGCAGTGCTAGAGATCTCTCTCGAGGCGGCAATCAGCCCCAGCATTTT. Its product reads: CSARDLSRGGNQPQHF. The chain is made from TRBV20-1 and TRBJ1-5; a confident D gene designation cannot be given. The germline V gene (reference sequence) yields DFQATT for CDR1 and SNEGSKA for CDR2. Trimming costs V 0 bases and J 2 bases, and their ends lie 14 bases apart. Counted from cysteine to phenylalanine, this CDR3 has 16 amino acids. The DNA shown is the 48-base CDR3, in frame from base 1.